Presented here are 27 T cell receptor beta chains from one specimen sequenced in a study of CD8 T cells in Susac syndrome. With random hexamers, roughly 0.5 to 1 ug RNA was reverse transcribed. TCRdb recomputed calls from the immunoSEQ multiplex PCR reads with MiXCR, one row per CDR3 protein. The sample has 200,000 to 250,000 distinct CDR3 sequences, about 95% seen once. Sample: CD4+ T cells from PBMCs. These receptors were obtained from a human donor with multiple sclerosis.

This sequence joins TRBV5-1 and TRBJ1-1; D remains unclear. V lost 4 bases to trimming and J lost 1 base, with 8 bases between them. This CDR3 region has 13 residues. The V gene's germline CDR1 is SGHRS and CDR2 YFSETQ. For the CDR3, the DNA is TGCGCCAGCAGCCCCGGCTGGAACACTGAAGCTTTCTTT. Protein sequence: CASSPGWNTEAFF.

The rearrangement links TRBV29-1 to TRBJ2-4, with D tentatively TRBD1 (6 bases). This CDR3 contains 13 residues. In germline, CDR1 is SQVTM, CDR2 ANQGSEA. V was clipped by 5 bases and J by 7 bases, with 15 bases between them. CDR3: CSVTGPGLNIQYF. The CDR3 DNA is TGCAGCGTTACAGGGCCGGGTCTGAACATTCAGTACTTC.

The gene calls are TRBV9 and TRBJ2-2, with no clear D. The germline V gene encodes CDR1 SGDLS and CDR2 YYNGEE. Trimming took off 0 bases at V and 7 bases at J, with 10 bases between the two ends. The CDR3 is 14 residues long. CDR3 region: CASSVAGSLGELFF. CDR3 bases: TGTGCCAGCAGCGTAGCGGGCAGCCTCGGGGAGCTGTTTTTT.

The chain joins TRBV28 to TRBJ2-5; TRBD1 might be the D (5 bases). Between the trimmed V and J ends, which lost 3 bases and 3 bases, there was a span of 14 bases. CDR3 length equals 15 residues. CDR1 and CDR2 from the germline V gene are MDHEN and SYDVKM. In DNA, the CDR3 is TGTGCCAGCAGTTTTCCAGGGATGAGCGAAGAGACCCAGTACTTC. Translation: CASSFPGMSEETQYF.

V and J are TRBV29-1 and TRBJ1-1; the D gene is possibly TRBD1 (5 bases). The V gene lost 6 bases and the J gene lost 6 bases, with 17 bases spanning the gap. CDR1 and CDR2 from the germline V gene are SQVTM and ANQGSEA. This CDR3 region has 13 residues. CDR3 protein: CSVALLREAEAFF. The DNA of the CDR3 is TGCAGCGTAGCATTACTCAGGGAGGCTGAAGCTTTCTTT.

The chain links TRBV14 to TRBJ2-3; D not certain. Trimming pared 6 bases from V and 3 bases from J, leaving 1 base between. CDR3 size: 10 residues. CDR1 and CDR2 (germline): SGHDN, FVKESK. Written as DNA, the CDR3 is TGTGCCAGCAGTACAGATACGCAGTATTTT. As protein: CASSTDTQYF.

The rearrangement joins TRBV5-6 to TRBJ1-2; D ambiguous. CDR3 size: 11 residues. Trimming shortened V by 1 base and J by 8 bases, and 6 bases separated the two germline ends. Germline V gene lookup returns CDR1 SGHDT and CDR2 YYEEEE. The CDR3 nucleotides are TGTGCCAGCAGCTTGTTACAGGGCTACACCTTC. This sequence encodes CASSLLQGYTF.

The rearrangement links TRBV28 to TRBJ2-1, with TRBD2 matching 9 bases. Unmatched junction bases numbered 4, after V lost 4 bases and J lost 0 bases. There are 16 residues in the CDR3. CDR1 is MDHEN, CDR2 SYDVKM, per germline. CDR3 in DNA: TGTGCCAGCAGTTACGGACTAGCGTTCTCCTACAATGAGCAGTTCTTC. Translated, it gives CASSYGLAFSYNEQFF.

This sequence joins TRBV10-3 and TRBJ2-3; 7 nucleotides match TRBD1. The CDR3 totals 15 residues. V was pared by 2 bases and J by 0 bases, with 2 bases of the junction left unmatched. Looked up from germline, CDR1 is ENHRY and CDR2 is SYGVKD. The DNA for the CDR3 is TGTGCCATCAGTGAGCCAGGGGGAAGCACAGATACGCAGTATTTT. Residues: CAISEPGGSTDTQYF.

The CDR3 reads CASNSGDNTGELFF. The DNA for the CDR3 is TGCGCCAGCAACAGCGGGGACAACACCGGGGAGCTGTTTTTT. The rearrangement links TRBV5-1 to TRBJ2-2, with 7 bases fitting TRBD2. The CDR3 is made up of 14 amino acids. V shed 6 bases, J shed 2 bases, and the junction held 4 bases outside the gene matches. In germline, CDR1 is SGHRS, CDR2 YFSETQ. The full variable domain, in which reference TRBV5-1 and TRBJ2-2 provide the parts outside the CDR3, is KAGVTQTPRYLIKTRGQQVTLSCSPISGHRSVSWYQQTPGQGLQFLFEYFSETQRNKGNFPGRFSGRQFSNSRSEMNVSTLELGDSALYLCASNSGDNTGELFFGEGSRLTVL.

This sequence joins TRBV5-6 and TRBJ2-1, with 9 bases matching TRBD2. The germline CDR1 and CDR2 sequences are SGHDT and YYEEEE. The CDR3 spans 16 residues. V lost 4 bases, J lost 9 bases, and 14 bases stayed unmatched. The CDR3 nucleotides read TGTGCCAGCAGCCCCTACTCGCGGGGGGGCCGGGGTGAGCAGTTCTTC. Translated: CASSPYSRGGRGEQFF. The whole variable domain, remainder taken from reference TRBV5-6 and TRBJ2-1, is DAGVTQSPTHLIKTRGQQVTLRCSPKSGHDTVSWYQQALGQGPQFIFQYYEEEERQRGNFPDRFSGHQFPNYSSELNVNALLLGDSALYLCASSPYSRGGRGEQFFGPGTRLTVL.

The chain joins TRBV4-1 to TRBJ2-3; D is undetermined. V was pared by 3 bases and J by 4 bases, with 5 bases between. The germline gives CDR1 MGHRA, CDR2 YSYEKL. The CDR3 is made up of 12 amino acids. The CDR3 reads CASSHPADTQYF. CDR3 nucleotides: TGCGCCAGCAGCCATCCGGCAGATACGCAGTATTTT.

This clonotype was found once. The genes are TRBV2 and TRBJ2-4, with D tentatively TRBD2 (5 bases). This CDR3 region has 15 residues. Germline values: CDR1 SNHLY, CDR2 FYNNEI. V lost 1 base and J lost 0, with 7 bases in between. The chain's CDR3 is CASSEVRVAKNIQYF. CDR3 in DNA: TGTGCCAGCAGTGAAGTGAGGGTAGCCAAAAACATTCAGTACTTC.

The chain is built from TRBV29-1 and TRBJ1-2, with 7 bases that match TRBD1. CDR3 length equals 12 residues. The ends lost 6 bases at V and 6 bases at J; junction bases unmatched: 7. Germline lookup yields CDR1 SQVTM and CDR2 ANQGSEA. The CDR3 region is CSVTRGDDGYTF. DNA for the CDR3: TGCAGCGTGACCAGGGGGGACGATGGCTACACCTTC.

The rearrangement uses TRBV5-1 and TRBJ1-1; no clear D. Germline V lookup: CDR1 SGHRS, CDR2 YFSETQ. With 3 bases removed from V and 1 base from J, the gap between germline ends came to 16 bases. CDR3 size: 16 residues. CDR3 nucleotides: TGCGCCAGCAGCTCCCAGTCCATGGAGGCGAACACTGAAGCTTTCTTT. It codes for CASSSQSMEANTEAFF.

V is TRBV30 and J is TRBJ1-1, with 9 bases fitting TRBD1. CDR3 size: 16 residues. Germline V CDR1 and CDR2: GTSNPN, SVGIG (reference sequence). V shed 1 base and J 2 bases; nucleotides not matched to a gene: 8. The CDR3 loop reads CAWSDFTGGLNTEAFF. The DNA for the CDR3 is TGTGCCTGGAGTGACTTTACAGGGGGCTTAAACACTGAAGCTTTCTTT. Full variable domain (outside the CDR3, taken from reference TRBV30 and TRBJ1-1): SQTIHQWPATLVQPVGSPLSLECTVEGTSNPNLYWYRQAAGRGLQLLFYSVGIGQISSEVPQNLSASRPQDRQFILSSKKLLLSDSGFYLCAWSDFTGGLNTEAFFGQGTRLTVV.

This clonotype was observed a few times. The DNA for the CDR3 is TGTGCCAGCAGTTTGACAGGGAACTATGGCTACACCTTC. Translated: CASSLTGNYGYTF. This chain uses TRBV25-1 with TRBJ1-2; 7 nucleotides align to TRBD1. V lost 5 bases to trimming and J lost 2 bases; unmatched junction nucleotides: 2. There are 13 residues in the CDR3. Germline V lookup: CDR1 MGHDK, CDR2 SYGVNS.

This chain links TRBV12-3 or TRBV12-4 with TRBJ1-1; D is possibly TRBD1 (6 bases). V gave up 7 bases and J gave up 4 bases, with 16 bases separating them. This CDR3 has 14 residues. The CDR3 DNA sequence: TGTGCCAGCACCAATACCTGGGGGCTCACTGAAGCTTTCTTT. It encodes CASTNTWGLTEAFF.

The chain joins TRBV7-9 to TRBJ1-2, with 8 bases identical to TRBD1. There are 13 residues in the CDR3. Germline lookup yields CDR1 SEHNR and CDR2 FQNEAQ (reference sequence). V shed 5 bases, J shed 6 bases, and the junction held 5 bases outside the gene matches. The DNA for the CDR3 is TGTGCCAGCAGCCAGACAGGGGCTCATGGCTACACCTTC. Protein sequence: CASSQTGAHGYTF.

The rearrangement uses TRBV4-2 and TRBJ1-1; no firm D call. V was cut by 3 bases and J by 7 bases, with 6 bases left in between. Germline loops: CDR1 LGHNA, CDR2 YNFKEQ. The CDR3 sequence is 11 residues long. The CDR3 bases are TGTGCCAGCAGCCATGAATATGAAGCTTTCTTT. This encodes CASSHEYEAFF.

The chain has TRBV29-1 and TRBJ1-1, with D maybe TRBD1 (6 bases). This CDR3 contains 15 residues. The ends were cut back, 3 bases at V and 4 bases at J, with 18 bases in the middle. The germline gives CDR1 SQVTM, CDR2 ANQGSEA. CDR3 bases: TGCAGCGTTGATGGGGGAGGGCTGACAGGCACTGAAGCTTTCTTT. Amino acids: CSVDGGGLTGTEAFF.

V usage is TRBV30 and J usage is TRBJ2-7, with 8 positions matching TRBD1. The CDR3 covers 15 residues. Germline V gene lookup returns CDR1 GTSNPN and CDR2 SVGIG (reference sequence). After removal of 6 bases from V and 0 bases from J, the junction contained 10 bases not matched to a gene. CDR3 bases: TGTGCCTGCCAGGGGGGACAGGCTAGCTCCTACGAGCAGTACTTC. Protein sequence: CACQGGQASSYEQYF.

V usage is TRBV30 and J usage is TRBJ2-7; D possibly corresponds to TRBD2 (5 bases). V was clipped by 3 bases and J by 5 bases, with 14 bases between them. CDR3 length: 13 amino acids. CDR1 is GTSNPN, CDR2 SVGIG, per germline (reference sequence). DNA for the CDR3: TGTGCCTGGAGGGGGAGTTGGGCCCACGAGCAGTACTTC. Encoded protein: CAWRGSWAHEQYF.

In this sample, this clonotype turned up once. The chain employs TRBV7-8 and TRBJ2-7; D is ambiguous. Germline V CDR1 and CDR2: SGHVS, FQNEAQ. CDR3 size: 12 residues. Trimming pared 1 base from V and 6 bases from J, leaving 7 bases between. CDR3 region: CASSLGSTEQYF. Here the CDR3 DNA reads TGTGCCAGCAGCTTAGGGTCCACCGAGCAGTACTTC. Filled out from reference TRBV7-8 and TRBJ2-7, the complete variable domain reads GAGVSQSPRYKVAKRGQDVALRCDPISGHVSLFWYQQALGQGPEFLTYFQNEAQLDKSGLPSDRFFAERPEGSVSTLKIQRTQQEDSAVYLCASSLGSTEQYFGPGTRLTVT.

The chain carries TRBV20-1 and TRBJ2-1; 10 bases line up with TRBD2. Trimming removed 3 bases from V and 8 bases from J; junction bases left unmatched: 4. Germline V gives CDR1 DFQATT, CDR2 SNEGSKA (reference sequence). CDR3 length: 13 amino acids. CDR3 sequence: CSARGTSVHEQFF. The CDR3 nucleotides are TGCAGTGCTAGGGGGACTAGCGTGCATGAGCAGTTCTTC.

The chain links TRBV7-8 to TRBJ2-1; TRBD2 aligns across 9 bases. The CDR3 is made up of 17 amino acids. The germline CDR1 and CDR2 sequences are SGHVS and FQNEAQ. Germline trimming cut 1 base from V and 8 bases from J; bases unmatched to any gene: 12. The CDR3 reads CASSLGFVAGVIDEQFF. CDR3 DNA sequence: TGTGCCAGCAGCTTAGGGTTTGTAGCGGGAGTCATTGATGAGCAGTTCTTC. Complete variable domain (other parts from reference TRBV7-8 and TRBJ2-1): GAGVSQSPRYKVAKRGQDVALRCDPISGHVSLFWYQQALGQGPEFLTYFQNEAQLDKSGLPSDRFFAERPEGSVSTLKIQRTQQEDSAVYLCASSLGFVAGVIDEQFFGPGTRLTVL.

This clonotype was picked up one time. The J gene is TRBJ2-1, the V gene TRBV7-2, with D uncertain. Germline V gene sequence: CDR1 SGHTA, CDR2 FQGNSA. V lost 0 bases to trimming and J lost 5 bases, with 2 bases between them. This CDR3 spans 12 amino acids. The CDR3 reads CASSLAHNEQFF. CDR3 nucleotide sequence: TGTGCCAGCAGCTTAGCTCACAATGAGCAGTTCTTC.